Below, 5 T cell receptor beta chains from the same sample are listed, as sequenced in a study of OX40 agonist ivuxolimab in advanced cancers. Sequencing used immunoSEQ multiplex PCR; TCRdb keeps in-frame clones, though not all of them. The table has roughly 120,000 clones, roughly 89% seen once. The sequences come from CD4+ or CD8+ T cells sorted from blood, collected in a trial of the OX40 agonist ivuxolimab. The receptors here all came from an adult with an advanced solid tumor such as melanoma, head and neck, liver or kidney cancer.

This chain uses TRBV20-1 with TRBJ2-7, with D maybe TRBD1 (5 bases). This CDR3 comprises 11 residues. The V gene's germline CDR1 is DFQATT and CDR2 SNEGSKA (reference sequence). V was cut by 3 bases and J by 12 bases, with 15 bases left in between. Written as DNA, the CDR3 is TGCAGTGCTAGCCAGGGCGTCTTCTTGTACTTC. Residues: CSASQGVFLYF.

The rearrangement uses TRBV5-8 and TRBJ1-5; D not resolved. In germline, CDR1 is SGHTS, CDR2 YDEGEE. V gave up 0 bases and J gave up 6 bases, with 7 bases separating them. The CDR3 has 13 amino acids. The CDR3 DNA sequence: TGTGCCAGCAGCTTGGGTACCGGTCAGCCCCAGCATTTT. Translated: CASSLGTGQPQHF.

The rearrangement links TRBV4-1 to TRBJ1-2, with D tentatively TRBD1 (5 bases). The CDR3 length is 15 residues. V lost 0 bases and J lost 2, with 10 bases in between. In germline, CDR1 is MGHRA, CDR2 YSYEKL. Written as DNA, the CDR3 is TGCGCCAGCAGCCAAGATAACCAGGGAAACTATGGCTACACCTTC. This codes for CASSQDNQGNYGYTF.

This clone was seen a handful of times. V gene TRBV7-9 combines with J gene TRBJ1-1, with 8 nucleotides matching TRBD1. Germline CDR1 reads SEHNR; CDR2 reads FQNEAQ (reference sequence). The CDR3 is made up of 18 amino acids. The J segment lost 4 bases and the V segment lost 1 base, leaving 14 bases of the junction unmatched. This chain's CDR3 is CASSLDRTGSGLSTEAFF. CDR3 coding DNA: TGTGCCAGCAGCTTAGATAGGACAGGGAGCGGATTGAGCACTGAAGCTTTCTTT.

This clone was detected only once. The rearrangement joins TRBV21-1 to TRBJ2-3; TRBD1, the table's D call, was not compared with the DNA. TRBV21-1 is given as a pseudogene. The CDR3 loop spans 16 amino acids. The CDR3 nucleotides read TGTGCCAGCAGCTTCCGGACAGGACTAAGCACAGATACGCAGTATTTT. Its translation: CASSFRTGLSTDTQYF.